Listed here are 30 T cell receptor beta chains from one sample, sequenced in a study of Graves' ophthalmopathy and Graves' hyperthyroidism. RNA served as the template for amplifying TCR beta CDR3 regions. The first-round RT-PCR employed HTBI primers together with the Qiagen OneStep RT-PCR kit. A multiplex PCR was then performed as the second round. MiXCR, run by TCRdb on the multiplex PCR reads, gives a single entry per CDR3 protein. The table has under 250,000 distinct CDR3 sequences, 20% to 25% seen once. Sequenced input: peripheral blood. Receptors originate from a woman aged 45-65 years with Graves' ophthalmopathy.

In this sample, this clonotype turned up many times. This chain uses TRBV2 with TRBJ1-2; possibly TRBD1 for D (5 bases). Looked up from germline, CDR1 is SNHLY and CDR2 is FYNNEI. Trimming cost V 11 bases and J 3 bases, with 19 bases left between them. The CDR3 contains 14 residues. CDR3 nucleotides: TGTGCCTCCTCCCCCCTGCAGGGTGACTATGGCTACACCTTC. This sequence encodes CASSPLQGDYGYTF.

This clonotype was recorded at least ten times. The rearrangement links TRBV11-2 to TRBJ1-6; D gene unclear. The CDR3 contains 14 residues. The V end lost 5 bases, the J end lost 8 bases, and 13 bases lay between the germline ends. Germline lookup yields CDR1 SGHAT and CDR2 FQNNGV. The CDR3 region is CASSPRRVDSPLHF. The CDR3, as DNA: TGTGCCAGCAGCCCGCGCCGTGTTGATTCACCCCTCCACTTT.

This clonotype was picked up a small number of times. The chain carries TRBV20-1 and TRBJ2-5; 14 nucleotides line up with TRBD2. CDR1 is DFQATT, CDR2 SNEGSKA, per germline (reference sequence). V lost 5 bases, J lost 4 bases, and 0 bases stayed unmatched. The CDR3 runs 13 residues. The CDR3 DNA is TGCAGTGCTGGGACTAGCGGGAGAGAGACCCAGTACTTC. Translating gives CSAGTSGRETQYF.

This clonotype was counted only a few times. V is TRBV30 and J is TRBJ2-7, with no clear D. The V gene lost 5 bases and the J gene lost 9 bases, with 20 bases spanning the gap. Germline CDR1 reads GTSNPN; CDR2 reads SVGIG (reference sequence). The CDR3 is 13 residues long. CDR3: CAWGVGPQFGQYF. In DNA form, the CDR3 reads TGTGCCTGGGGGGTAGGTCCCCAATTTGGGCAGTACTTC.

This clonotype was observed at least ten times. The chain has TRBV29-1 and TRBJ2-7; D is unresolved. V was pared by 6 bases and J by 6 bases, with 18 bases between. Germline V lookup: CDR1 SQVTM, CDR2 ANQGSEA. The CDR3 has 13 amino acids. The CDR3 nucleotides are TGCAGCGTCCGTGTCGGTTCCCGGGTCGAGCAGTACTTC. As protein: CSVRVGSRVEQYF.

The chain has TRBV7-8 and TRBJ1-2; TRBD1 aligns across 9 bases. This CDR3 region has 15 residues. Germline CDR1 and CDR2: SGHVS and FQNEAQ. The V and J ends lost 7 bases and 1 base, in that order; junction bases with no gene match: 7. The CDR3 region has the DNA TGTGCCAGCACTGAGGGACAGGGATATAACTATGGCTACACCTTC. This encodes CASTEGQGYNYGYTF. Drawing the rest from reference TRBV7-8 and TRBJ1-2, the complete variable domain is GAGVSQSPRYKVAKRGQDVALRCDPISGHVSLFWYQQALGQGPEFLTYFQNEAQLDKSGLPSDRFFAERPEGSVSTLKIQRTQQEDSAVYLCASTEGQGYNYGYTFGSGTRLTVV.

This clonotype was seen repeatedly, ten times or more. The J gene is TRBJ2-7, the V gene TRBV5-1; 9 bases are a match to TRBD1. The CDR3 runs 16 residues. With V trimmed by 1 base and J by 6 bases, 11 bases remained unmatched. Germline CDR1 and CDR2: SGHRS and YFSETQ. The CDR3 region is CASSLTAPGTGSEQYF. CDR3 sequence (DNA): TGCGCCAGCAGCTTGACCGCTCCTGGGACAGGGAGCGAGCAGTACTTC.

The V gene is TRBV2, the J gene TRBJ2-7, with a possible D match to TRBD1 (6 bases). The CDR3 loop spans 13 amino acids. CDR1 is SNHLY and CDR2 is FYNNEI in the germline V gene. V dropped 8 bases and J dropped 7 bases, with 18 bases sitting between them. Here the CDR3 DNA reads TGTGCCAGCTGGTGGTCAGGGGTAGGAGAGCAGTACTTC. Its translation is CASWWSGVGEQYF.

The chain is built from TRBV3-1 and TRBJ1-1; D uncertain. Per the germline V gene, CDR1 is LGHDT and CDR2 is YNNKEL (reference sequence). V lost 3 bases to trimming and J lost 1 base, with 9 bases between them. CDR3 length: 14 amino acids. CDR3 region: CASSQLGANTEAFF. Here the CDR3 DNA reads TGTGCCAGCAGCCAGCTCGGAGCGAACACTGAAGCTTTCTTT.

This clonotype was counted at least ten times. The chain combines TRBV6-4 with TRBJ1-2, with D perhaps TRBD1 (5 bases). Germline loops: CDR1 MRHNA, CDR2 SNTAGT. CDR3 size: 18 residues. Trimming left V 6 bases short and J 7 bases short, with 30 bases between. CDR3 sequence reads: CASRDDIIRADEKAGYTF. CDR3 coding DNA: TGTGCCAGCAGGGACGACATCATCAGGGCGGACGAGAAGGCTGGCTACACCTTC.

J is TRBJ2-5 and V is TRBV11-1; the D is unclear. Trimming pared 2 bases from V and 1 base from J, leaving 11 bases between. Per germline, CDR1 SGHAT and CDR2 FQDESV (reference sequence). This CDR3 comprises 15 residues. The CDR3 region is CASSLFGHSQETQYF. For the CDR3, the DNA is TGTGCCAGCAGCTTATTCGGGCATTCCCAAGAGACCCAGTACTTC.

The V call is TRBV6-1, the J call TRBJ1-1, with 7 bases matching TRBD1. CDR3 length: 15 amino acids. V was pared by 4 bases and J by 4 bases, with 9 bases of the junction left unmatched. Germline assignment: CDR1 MNHNS and CDR2 SASEGT. The CDR3 sequence: CASSGRGDRTTEAFF. The CDR3 DNA is TGTGCCAGCAGTGGAAGGGGGGACAGAACCACTGAAGCTTTCTTT.

This clonotype occurred many times. This sequence joins TRBV18 and TRBJ2-7, with 11 bases fitting TRBD2. Losses at the gene ends were 3 bases for V and 7 bases for J; bases not matched to a gene: 8. The V gene's germline CDR1 is KGHSH and CDR2 LQKENI. The CDR3 contains 15 residues. In DNA form, the CDR3 reads TGTGCCAGCTCACCCACTAGCGGGGGAGTCGAAGAGCAGTACTTC. Protein product: CASSPTSGGVEEQYF.

Many counts were recorded for this clonotype. This chain connects TRBV20-1 to TRBJ1-1; 7 bases match TRBD1. The CDR3 is made up of 14 amino acids. Trimming took 1 base from V and 11 from J; bases not matched to a gene: 13. The germline gives CDR1 DFQATT, CDR2 SNEGSKA (reference sequence). CDR3 sequence (DNA): TGCAGTGCTAGAGGGGGTGGCAGGGGGTCGGGGGCTTTCTTT. Translation: CSARGGGRGSGAFF.

Many counts were recorded for this clonotype. The chain recombines TRBV29-1 with TRBJ1-1; TRBD1 is a possible D gene (6 bases). V was shortened by 4 bases and J by 11 bases, with 14 bases between the two germline ends. Germline loops: CDR1 SQVTM, CDR2 ANQGSEA. This CDR3 is 11 amino acids long. CDR3 residues: CSVGATGQAFF. Written as DNA, the CDR3 is TGCAGCGTTGGGGCCACAGGGCAGGCTTTCTTT.

This clonotype was counted ten times or more. This chain connects TRBV28 to TRBJ2-4, with 8 bases lining up with TRBD1. Trimming cost V 4 bases and J 7 bases; bases outside gene matches: 9. Germline CDR1 MDHEN, CDR2 SYDVKM. The CDR3 has 15 residues. Here the CDR3 reads CASSSPGTGNNIQYF. CDR3 bases: TGTGCCAGCAGTTCCCCCGGGACAGGCAATAACATTCAGTACTTC.

The rearrangement uses TRBV6-2 or TRBV6-3 and TRBJ1-2; D is possibly TRBD1 (5 bases). V lost 6 bases and J lost 4, with 12 bases in between. This CDR3 is 13 amino acids long. Germline V gene sequence: CDR1 MNHEY, CDR2 SVGEGT. CDR3 sequence: CASRSGVTYGYTF. In DNA form, the CDR3 reads TGTGCCAGCAGATCGGGGGTTACCTATGGCTACACCTTC.

The chain uses TRBV4-1 and TRBJ2-7, with D possibly TRBD1 on 6 matching bases. The CDR3 totals 15 residues. Trimming took 4 bases from V and 6 from J, leaving 19 bases between them. Germline V CDR1 and CDR2: MGHRA, YSYEKL. The CDR3 DNA sequence: TGCGCCAGCAGCCTATCCGGGACAAAACCCTTCGAGCAGTACTTC. Translating gives CASSLSGTKPFEQYF.

There are a few counts of this clonotype. The chain carries TRBV5-1 and TRBJ2-7; a possible D gene is TRBD1 (5 bases). Per germline, CDR1 SGHRS and CDR2 YFSETQ. V shed 4 bases and J shed 3 bases, with 17 bases lying between them. The length of the CDR3 is 15 residues. In DNA, the CDR3 is TGCGCCAGCAGCCCCGATGGGGCACCCCTCTACGAGCAGTACTTC. Its protein product is CASSPDGAPLYEQYF.

This clonotype came up many times. This chain links TRBV20-1 with TRBJ2-7; D possibly uses TRBD1 or TRBD2 (5 bases each). V gave up 1 base and J gave up 3 bases, with 16 bases separating them. The CDR3 runs 15 residues. CDR1 and CDR2 from the germline V gene are DFQATT and SNEGSKA (reference sequence). CDR3 residues: CSARVGRGVIYEQYF. Here the CDR3 DNA reads TGCAGTGCTAGAGTCGGACGGGGCGTGATCTACGAGCAGTACTTC.

This clonotype was observed many times. This chain uses TRBV20-1 with TRBJ1-2; the D is unclear. There are 13 residues in the CDR3. CDR1 DFQATT and CDR2 SNEGSKA come from the germline V gene (reference sequence). Deletions cut 1 base from V and 4 bases from J, with 10 bases between. The CDR3 reads CSARVASGYGYTF. The DNA of the CDR3 is TGCAGTGCTAGAGTAGCGTCAGGCTATGGCTACACCTTC.

This clonotype was counted many times. The chain combines TRBV12-3 or TRBV12-4 with TRBJ2-4; possibly TRBD2 for D (5 bases). V shed 7 bases and J shed 0 bases, with 16 bases lying between them. CDR3 length equals 16 residues. The CDR3 sequence: CASTVITGVAKNIQYF. As DNA, the CDR3 is TGTGCCAGCACTGTCATTACCGGGGTAGCCAAAAACATTCAGTACTTC.

This clonotype came up many times. The chain links TRBV2 to TRBJ2-6; TRBD1 might be the D (6 bases). The V end was cut by 8 bases, the J end by 0 bases, with 14 bases between. CDR3 length: 16 residues. Germline CDR1 is SNHLY and CDR2 is FYNNEI. Here the CDR3 reads CASSRTVSSGANVLTF. The CDR3 nucleotides read TGTGCCAGCTCCCGGACAGTAAGCTCTGGGGCCAACGTCCTGACTTTC.

This clonotype was found once. CDR3 protein: CASSLLLGYGYTF. The CDR3, as DNA: TGTGCCAGCAGCCTTCTTCTGGGGTATGGCTACACCTTC. J is TRBJ1-2 and V is TRBV14, with D uncertain. Germline CDR1 is SGHDN and CDR2 is FVKESK. This CDR3 has 13 amino acids. The ends were cut back, 4 bases at V and 5 bases at J, with 11 bases in the middle.

The rearrangement uses TRBV7-2 and TRBJ2-5; maybe TRBD1 (5 bases). V was pared by 5 bases and J by 6 bases, with 10 bases between. Germline assignment: CDR1 SGHTA and CDR2 FQGNSA. The CDR3 is 12 amino acids. This CDR3 is CASSVQGKTQYF. The CDR3, as DNA: TGTGCCAGCAGCGTTCAGGGAAAGACCCAGTACTTC.

About this clonotype itself: An end of the junction does not agree with germline; a read error may underlie this. This chain uses TRBV5-6 with TRBJ2-7; D might be TRBD1 (6 bases). Germline V gives CDR1 SGHDT, CDR2 YYEEEE. The CDR3 is 15 amino acids. CDR3 loop: CVSSGGQGLLYEQYF. CDR3 DNA sequence: TGTGTCAGCAGCGGCGGGCAGGGGCTTCTGTACGAGCAGTACTTC.

Many counts were recorded for this clonotype. The chain recombines TRBV12-3 or TRBV12-4 with TRBJ1-1; D is perhaps TRBD1 (5 bases). The CDR3 extends over 13 amino acids. Trimming pared 7 bases from V and 1 base from J, leaving 10 bases between. The CDR3 spells CASTLGANTEAFF. DNA of the CDR3: TGTGCCAGCACCTTAGGGGCGAACACTGAAGCTTTCTTT.

The table lists this clonotype with many counts. The rearrangement joins TRBV12-3 or TRBV12-4 to TRBJ2-5; a possible D gene is TRBD1 (6 bases). The CDR3 is 14 amino acids. V shed 6 bases and J shed 4 bases, with 15 bases lying between them. CDR3 sequence reads: CASRTTGFGETQYF. CDR3 DNA: TGTGCCAGCAGGACCACAGGGTTCGGAGAGACCCAGTACTTC.

This clonotype was counted many times. This sequence joins TRBV20-1 and TRBJ1-6; 12 nucleotides agree with TRBD1. CDR1 DFQATT and CDR2 SNEGSKA come from the germline V gene (reference sequence). V was clipped by 5 bases and J by 9 bases; unmatched bases: 8. This CDR3 region has 15 residues. CDR3 in amino acids: CSAESRDRGLSPLHF. CDR3 sequence (DNA): TGCAGTGCTGAATCCCGGGACAGGGGGCTTTCACCCCTCCACTTT.

Ten or more counts support this clonotype. The chain employs TRBV29-1 and TRBJ2-7; 7 nucleotides agree with TRBD2. There are 13 residues in the CDR3. V trimming: 1 base; J trimming: 5 bases; junction bases outside the gene matches: 5. Germline V CDR1 and CDR2: SQVTM, ANQGSEA. DNA of the CDR3: TGCAGCGTTGAAGCGGGGGGTTTGGACGAGCAGTACTTC. Translation gives CSVEAGGLDEQYF.